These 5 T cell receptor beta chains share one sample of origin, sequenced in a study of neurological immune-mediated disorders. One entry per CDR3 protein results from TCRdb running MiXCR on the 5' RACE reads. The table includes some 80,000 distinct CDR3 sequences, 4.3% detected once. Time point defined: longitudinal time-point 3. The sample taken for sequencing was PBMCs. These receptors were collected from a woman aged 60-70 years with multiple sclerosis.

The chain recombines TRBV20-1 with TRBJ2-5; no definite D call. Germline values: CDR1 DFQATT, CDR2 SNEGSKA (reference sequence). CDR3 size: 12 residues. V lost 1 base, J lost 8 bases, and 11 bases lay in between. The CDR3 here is CSARGCRDTQYF. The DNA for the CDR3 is TGCAGTGCTAGAGGATGTCGTGATACCCAGTACTTC.

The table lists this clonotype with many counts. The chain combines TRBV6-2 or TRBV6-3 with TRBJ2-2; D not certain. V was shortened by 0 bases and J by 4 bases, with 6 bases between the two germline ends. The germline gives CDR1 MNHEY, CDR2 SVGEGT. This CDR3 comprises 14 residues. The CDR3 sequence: CASSYSGLTGELFF. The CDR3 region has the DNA TGTGCCAGCAGTTACTCGGGTCTCACCGGGGAGCTGTTTTTT.

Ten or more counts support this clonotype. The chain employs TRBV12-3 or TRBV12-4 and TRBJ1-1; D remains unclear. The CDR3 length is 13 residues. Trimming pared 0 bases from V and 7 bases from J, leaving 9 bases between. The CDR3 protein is CASSLAGLIEAFF. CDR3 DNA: TGTGCCAGCAGTTTAGCTGGACTAATTGAAGCTTTCTTT.

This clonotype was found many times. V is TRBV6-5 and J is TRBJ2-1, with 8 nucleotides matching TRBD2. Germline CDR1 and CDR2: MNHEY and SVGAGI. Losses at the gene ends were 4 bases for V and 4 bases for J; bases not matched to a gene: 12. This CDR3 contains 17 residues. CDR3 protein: CASSSDSGVPLYNEQFF. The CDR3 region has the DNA TGTGCCAGCAGTTCCGATAGCGGGGTGCCCCTTTACAATGAGCAGTTCTTC.

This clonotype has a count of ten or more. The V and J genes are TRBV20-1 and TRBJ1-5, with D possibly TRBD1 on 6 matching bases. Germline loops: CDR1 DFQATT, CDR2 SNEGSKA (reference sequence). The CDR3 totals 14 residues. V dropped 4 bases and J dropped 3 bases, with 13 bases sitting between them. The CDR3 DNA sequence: TGCAGTGCTACCCTGGACAGATCCAATCAGCCCCAGCATTTT. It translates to CSATLDRSNQPQHF.